Below, 23 T cell receptor beta chains from the same sample are listed, as sequenced in a study of identical twins (dated by TCRdb to between 2015 and 2016). The method was 5' RACE. The instrument was an Illumina HiSeq 2000. The raw public reads went through TCRdb reprocessing: fastp at Q25, MiXCR clone calling, in-frame beta chains kept. Each entry is one CDR3 protein sequence, shown with its most common DNA and genes. For this sample there are 1.5 million or so distinct CDR3 sequences; around a third appear just once. About 0.27% of the sample rests with the top ten. The sample was cord blood. The receptors derive from a newborn girl in good health.

This clonotype was seen a handful of times. This chain joins TRBV2 and TRBJ1-1; no reliable D call. Germline V gene data show CDR1 as SNHLY and CDR2 as FYNNEI. Trimming removed 6 bases at V and 2 bases at J, with 13 bases between. This CDR3 has 14 amino acids. The CDR3 here is CASRDTAGNTEAFF. CDR3 sequence (DNA): TGTGCCAGCAGAGATACAGCGGGTAACACTGAAGCTTTCTTT.

This clonotype was found a few times. The rearrangement joins TRBV20-1 to TRBJ1-6; a weak D match, TRBD1 (5 bases). This CDR3 comprises 12 residues. Trimming stripped 6 bases from V and 5 bases from J, with 8 bases between. Looked up from germline, CDR1 is DFQATT and CDR2 is SNEGSKA (reference sequence). The CDR3: CSAGRNNSPLHF. The CDR3 coding sequence is TGCAGTGCGGGACGCAATAATTCACCCCTCCACTTT.

This clonotype occurred many times. CDR3 nucleotides: TGCAGTGCTAGTCGGCTAGCGGAATACAATGAGCAGTTCTTC. Encoded protein: CSASRLAEYNEQFF. J is TRBJ2-1 and V is TRBV20-1; 7 bases agree with TRBD2. Germline values: CDR1 DFQATT, CDR2 SNEGSKA (reference sequence). CDR3 length: 14 amino acids. V shed 3 bases and J 4 bases; nucleotides not matched to a gene: 6.

The V call is TRBV7-2, the J call TRBJ2-3; 7 positions match TRBD2. V gave up 1 base and J gave up 4 bases; unmatched junction bases: 8. The length of the CDR3 is 16 residues. CDR1 SGHTA and CDR2 FQGNSA come from the germline V gene. In nucleotides, the CDR3 is TGTGCCAGCAGCTTAGTGGGTTTTGGGGGGGCAGATACGCAGTATTTT. Protein sequence: CASSLVGFGGADTQYF.

This chain uses TRBV20-1 with TRBJ1-6; perhaps TRBD1 as D (6 bases). Germline assignment: CDR1 DFQATT and CDR2 SNEGSKA (reference sequence). Trimming took 7 bases from V and 7 from J, leaving 17 bases between them. This CDR3 comprises 14 residues. The CDR3 here is CSVRGPLLNSPLHF. CDR3 nucleotides: TGCAGTGTCCGGGGGCCTCTATTAAATTCACCCCTCCACTTT.

This clonotype was recorded at least ten times. The V gene is TRBV12-3 or TRBV12-4, the J gene TRBJ2-1; 9 bases fit TRBD1. The CDR3 has 15 amino acids. After removal of 3 bases from V and 5 bases from J, the junction contained 5 bases not matched to a gene. CDR3: CASSFSGTGNNEQFF. Here the CDR3 DNA reads TGTGCCAGCAGTTTTTCCGGGACAGGGAACAATGAGCAGTTCTTC.

The chain links TRBV11-2 to TRBJ2-3, with D tentatively TRBD2 (6 bases). Per germline, CDR1 SGHAT and CDR2 FQNNGV. Trimming shortened V by 3 bases and J by 2 bases, and 15 bases separated the two germline ends. The CDR3 is made up of 16 amino acids. Written as DNA, the CDR3 is TGTGCCAGCAGCTTGGCGGGGAGCCACCCCACAGATACGCAGTATTTT. Its translation: CASSLAGSHPTDTQYF.

This clonotype was seen a few times. The rearrangement joins TRBV20-1 to TRBJ1-1, with D tentatively TRBD1 (6 bases). CDR3 size: 14 residues. Germline V lookup: CDR1 DFQATT, CDR2 SNEGSKA (reference sequence). As DNA, the CDR3 is TGCATGCCCAGACAGGAGGGGATGAACACTGAAGCTTTCTTT. Translated: CMPRQEGMNTEAFF.

The genes are TRBV5-1 and TRBJ2-5, with D possibly being TRBD2 (7 bases). Per the germline V gene, CDR1 is SGHRS and CDR2 is YFSETQ. Trimming stripped 3 bases from V and 11 bases from J, with 23 bases between. The CDR3 length is 15 residues. The CDR3 coding sequence is TGCGCCAGCAGCTCCACAGGGAGGGAATACAATGAGCAGTACTTC. As protein: CASSSTGREYNEQYF.

The chain employs TRBV27 and TRBJ2-1; TRBD1 or TRBD2 may be the D gene (6 bases each). Germline CDR1 MNHEY, CDR2 SMNVEV (reference sequence). V dropped 4 bases and J dropped 5 bases, with 15 bases sitting between them. This CDR3 spans 15 amino acids. CDR3 sequence (DNA): TGTGCCAGCAGTTCGCCCCGGGGGCACAACAATGAGCAGTTCTTC. It translates to CASSSPRGHNNEQFF.

This clonotype was seen more than once but under ten times. The chain links TRBV27 to TRBJ2-3; TRBD2 aligns across 11 bases. Germline-derived CDR1 and CDR2 are MNHEY and SMNVEV (reference sequence). This CDR3 has 16 residues. J lost 2 bases, V lost 5 bases, and 6 bases had no gene match. CDR3 protein: CASSLLAGAFTDTQYF. The CDR3 region has the DNA TGTGCCAGCAGTCTACTAGCGGGGGCCTTCACAGATACGCAGTATTTT.

The chain recombines TRBV4-2 with TRBJ2-7; tentative D call: TRBD1 (6 bases). This CDR3 spans 17 amino acids. The germline gives CDR1 LGHNA, CDR2 YNFKEQ. The V end was cut by 1 base, the J end by 0 bases, with 16 bases between. DNA of the CDR3: TGTGCCAGCAGCCAAGGGGAAACAGGGAGACCCTCCTACGAGCAGTACTTC. It translates to CASSQGETGRPSYEQYF.

This clonotype has only a few counts. The V and J genes are TRBV4-2 and TRBJ1-2, with a possible D match to TRBD1 (5 bases). Trimming removed 4 bases at V and 2 bases at J, with 17 bases between. The CDR3 runs to 16 residues. Germline V gives CDR1 LGHNA, CDR2 YNFKEQ. Here the CDR3 reads CASSPGTAGENYGYTF. The DNA for the CDR3 is TGTGCCAGCAGCCCAGGGACGGCGGGGGAAAACTATGGCTACACCTTC.

There are a few counts of this clonotype. The chain uses TRBV6-5 and TRBJ2-2; TRBD2 is a possible D gene (6 bases). Trimming cost V 2 bases and J 1 base, with 8 bases left between them. Germline V gene data show CDR1 as MNHEY and CDR2 as SVGAGI. CDR3 length: 15 residues. CDR3 amino acids: CASSYRDLNTGELFF. CDR3 bases: TGTGCCAGCAGTTACAGGGACTTGAACACCGGGGAGCTGTTTTTT.

The chain joins TRBV11-2 to TRBJ2-4; the D call may be TRBD1 or TRBD2 (6 bases each). There are 14 residues in the CDR3. With 0 bases removed from V and 13 bases from J, the gap between germline ends came to 16 bases. In germline, CDR1 is SGHAT, CDR2 FQNNGV. For the CDR3, the DNA is TGTGCCAGCAGCTTAGATCTAGGGGGGCCGCGGCAGTACTTC. This translates into CASSLDLGGPRQYF.

This clonotype was seen more than once but under ten times. This chain joins TRBV3-1 and TRBJ1-4; D unresolved. Looked up from germline, CDR1 is LGHDT and CDR2 is YNNKEL (reference sequence). V dropped 1 base and J dropped 8 bases, with 14 bases sitting between them. The length of the CDR3 is 15 residues. The CDR3 sequence is CASSQGGVVGEKLFF. DNA for the CDR3: TGTGCCAGCAGCCAAGGTGGCGTTGTAGGAGAAAAACTGTTTTTT.

This clonotype was found a few times. The gene calls are TRBV4-1 and TRBJ2-1; 9 bases line up with TRBD1. The CDR3 sequence is 14 residues long. The V and J ends lost 1 base and 5 bases, in that order; junction bases with no gene match: 0. Germline loops: CDR1 MGHRA, CDR2 YSYEKL. The CDR3 spells CASSQGDRDNEQFF. CDR3 DNA: TGCGCCAGCAGCCAAGGGGACAGGGACAATGAGCAGTTCTTC.

V is TRBV27 and J is TRBJ2-3; D is possibly TRBD2 (5 bases). The germline V and J ends were trimmed by 5 bases and 4 bases, with 13 bases remaining between them. This CDR3 comprises 14 residues. From germline, CDR1 is MNHEY and CDR2 SMNVEV (reference sequence). This CDR3 reads CASSTPTSSDTQYF. The CDR3 nucleotides are TGTGCCAGCAGTACTCCTACTAGTTCAGATACGCAGTATTTT.

This clonotype was found a few times. This chain joins TRBV20-1 and TRBJ1-5; the match to TRBD1 covers 9 bases. V was clipped by 1 base and J by 3 bases; unmatched bases: 4. Germline-derived CDR1 and CDR2 are DFQATT and SNEGSKA (reference sequence). This CDR3 comprises 15 residues. CDR3 in amino acids: CSARVGTGYNQPQHF. The CDR3 nucleotides are TGCAGTGCTAGAGTTGGGACAGGGTACAATCAGCCCCAGCATTTT.

The rearrangement links TRBV4-1 to TRBJ2-5, with D unresolved. Germline V gives CDR1 MGHRA, CDR2 YSYEKL. The CDR3 loop spans 13 amino acids. V lost 2 bases to trimming and J lost 5 bases, with 9 bases between them. The CDR3 DNA reads TGCGCCAGCAGCCAAATTGCTTGGGAGACCCAGTACTTC. Amino acid sequence: CASSQIAWETQYF.

The sample holds a few counts of this clonotype. The chain is built from TRBV20-1 and TRBJ2-3, with TRBD2 matching over 9 bases. Germline loops: CDR1 DFQATT, CDR2 SNEGSKA (reference sequence). V lost 6 bases and J lost 3; bases outside the gene matches: 13. The CDR3 sequence is 16 residues long. CDR3 in amino acids: CSARIIAGVKTDTQYF. The CDR3 bases are TGCAGTGCGAGAATCATAGCGGGGGTGAAGACAGATACGCAGTATTTT.

This rearrangement joins TRBV7-6 to TRBJ2-5; TRBD2 aligns across 10 bases. The germline CDR1 and CDR2 sequences are SGHVS and FNYEAQ. V shed 1 base and J 11 bases; nucleotides not matched to a gene: 16. CDR3 length: 17 amino acids. CDR3 protein: CASSLVPSSGTSDEQYF. CDR3 coding DNA: TGTGCCAGCAGCTTAGTTCCATCTTCCGGGACTAGCGATGAGCAGTACTTC. Full variable domain (outside the CDR3, taken from reference TRBV7-6 and TRBJ2-5): GAGVSQSPRYKVTKRGQDVALRCDPISGHVSLYWYRQALGQGPEFLTYFNYEAQQDKSGLPNDRFSAERPEGSISTLTIQRTEQRDSAMYRCASSLVPSSGTSDEQYFGPGTRLLVL.

This chain joins TRBV5-1 and TRBJ1-4, with no clear D. This CDR3 contains 17 residues. Germline CDR1 is SGHRS and CDR2 is YFSETQ. The germline V and J ends were trimmed by 0 bases and 3 bases, with 15 bases remaining between them. The DNA for the CDR3 is TGCGCCAGCAGCTTGGTGCGCTCAAATGGGGCTAATGAAAAACTGTTTTTT. Amino acid sequence: CASSLVRSNGANEKLFF.